Listed here are 25 T cell receptor beta chains from one sample, sequenced in a study of T cells after yellow fever vaccination. Each CDR3 protein is one row after TCRdb ran MiXCR on the 5' RACE reads. This sample carries 300,000 to 350,000 distinct CDR3 sequences, under 5% of them seen once, and the ten largest clones take roughly 26%. The specimen comprised PBMCs, sampled 5 days after the yellow fever booster vaccination. These receptors were collected from a man aged 18 to 29 who received the YFV17D yellow fever vaccine.

CDR3 bases: TGTGCCAGCAGCCAAGACTCTAGCGGGGGGGAACACAATGAGCAGTTCTTC. Protein product: CASSQDSSGGEHNEQFF. V gene TRBV4-2 combines with J gene TRBJ2-1, with 12 nucleotides matching TRBD2. Germline CDR1 reads LGHNA; CDR2 reads YNFKEQ. With 0 bases clipped from V and 5 bases from J, the junction kept 5 bases outside the gene matches. The CDR3 length is 17 residues.

In its sample, this clonotype was seen many times. The genes are TRBV30 and TRBJ2-4; either TRBD1 or TRBD2 may supply D (7 bases each). Germline V lookup: CDR1 GTSNPN, CDR2 SVGIG (reference sequence). The CDR3 extends over 17 amino acids. The V and J ends lost 2 bases and 0 bases respectively, with 17 bases between them. The CDR3 bases are TGTGCCTGGAGTCCCAGACAGGGACTAATAGCCAAAAACATTCAGTACTTC. This translates into CAWSPRQGLIAKNIQYF.

This clonotype turned up a few times. The rearrangement uses TRBV7-9 and TRBJ1-4; 11 bases fit TRBD1. This CDR3 is built from 14 residues. Per the germline V gene, CDR1 is SEHNR and CDR2 is FQNEAQ (reference sequence). V lost 6 bases to trimming and J lost 6 bases; unmatched junction nucleotides: 3. The CDR3 protein is CASSRTGGHEKLFF. The CDR3 region has the DNA TGTGCCAGCAGTCGGACAGGGGGCCATGAAAAACTGTTTTTT.

This clonotype has a count of ten or more. The chain joins TRBV6-1 to TRBJ1-1; no definite D call. V dropped 8 bases and J dropped 5 bases, with 18 bases sitting between them. Per germline, CDR1 MNHNS and CDR2 SASEGT. This CDR3 contains 14 residues. The CDR3 DNA reads as TGTGCCAGCTTTTGGGGTTTAGGCGGAACTGAAGCTTTCTTT. Amino acid sequence: CASFWGLGGTEAFF.

A few counts support this clonotype. The rearrangement joins TRBV29-1 to TRBJ2-3; D gene uncertain. CDR1 and CDR2 from the germline V gene are SQVTM and ANQGSEA. The V end was cut by 2 bases, the J end by 6 bases, with 12 bases between. This CDR3 has 13 residues. CDR3 nucleotide sequence: TGCAGCGTTGAATCCCAGCACACGGATACGCAGTATTTT. It codes for CSVESQHTDTQYF.

This clonotype was recorded at least ten times. V is TRBV7-9 and J is TRBJ2-3; D is unclear. The CDR3 has 13 residues. Germline CDR1 is SEHNR and CDR2 is FQNEAQ (reference sequence). Trimming left V 8 bases short and J 2 bases short, with 11 bases between. This chain's CDR3 is CASQVGPTDTQYF. DNA of the CDR3: TGTGCCAGCCAAGTGGGTCCCACAGATACGCAGTATTTT.

This clonotype was counted at least ten times. The rearrangement links TRBV29-1 to TRBJ2-2, with D possibly TRBD2 on 6 matching bases. Germline CDR1 reads SQVTM; CDR2 reads ANQGSEA. Trimming took off 3 bases at V and 0 bases at J, with 8 bases between the two ends. CDR3 length: 14 amino acids. The DNA of the CDR3 is TGCAGCGTTGAGACTAGATCGAACACCGGGGAGCTGTTTTTT. Protein product: CSVETRSNTGELFF.

This clonotype was found a few times. CDR3 in DNA: TGCGCCAGCAGCTTGGTGGCAGACACTGAAGCTTTCTTT. Translated, it gives CASSLVADTEAFF. The chain couples TRBV5-1 to TRBJ1-1, with D hard to call. Germline CDR1 SGHRS, CDR2 YFSETQ. This CDR3 is 13 amino acids long. V lost 0 bases and J lost 3, with 6 bases in between.

This clonotype has only a few counts. The chain recombines TRBV2 with TRBJ2-5; D perhaps matches TRBD1 (6 bases). Germline CDR1 and CDR2: SNHLY and FYNNEI. Trimming stripped 5 bases from V and 2 bases from J, with 9 bases between. The CDR3 is 13 amino acids. The CDR3 DNA is TGTGCCAGCAGTCGGGACAAACAAGAGACCCAGTACTTC. Protein product: CASSRDKQETQYF.

This clonotype was observed at least ten times. The CDR3: CASSGGKNTEAFF. The CDR3, as DNA: TGCGCCAGCAGCGGGGGAAAGAACACTGAAGCTTTCTTT. The genes are TRBV5-1 and TRBJ1-1; a possible D gene is TRBD1 (5 bases). The CDR3 has 13 amino acids. The germline V and J ends were trimmed by 4 bases and 1 base, with 8 bases remaining between them. Germline V gene lookup returns CDR1 SGHRS and CDR2 YFSETQ.

This clonotype was picked up many times. J is TRBJ1-2 and V is TRBV7-2; the match to TRBD1 covers 8 bases. V lost 5 bases and J lost 8; bases outside the gene matches: 7. CDR1 SGHTA and CDR2 FQGNSA come from the germline V gene. The CDR3 is 13 amino acids. The CDR3, as DNA: TGTGCCAGCAGCGCACGACAGGGGTTGGGCTACACCTTC. Protein sequence: CASSARQGLGYTF. Supplemented by reference TRBV7-2 and TRBJ1-2, the full variable domain reads GAGVSQSPSNKVTEKGKDVELRCDPISGHTALYWYRQSLGQGLEFLIYFQGNSAPDKSGLPSDRFSAERTGGSVSTLTIQRTQQEDSAVYLCASSARQGLGYTFGSGTRLTVV.

This clonotype has only a few counts. Here the CDR3 reads CASSLGDRGNYEQYF. The CDR3 region has the DNA TGTGCCAGCAGCTTAGGGGACAGGGGAAACTACGAGCAGTACTTC. The genes are TRBV7-9 and TRBJ2-7; 10 nucleotides align to TRBD1. J lost 3 bases, V lost 1 base, and 3 bases had no gene match. Germline CDR1 reads SEHNR; CDR2 reads FQNEAQ (reference sequence). The CDR3 loop spans 15 amino acids.

The sample holds many counts of this clonotype. The J gene is TRBJ1-1, the V gene TRBV12-3 or TRBV12-4; no clear D gene. The CDR3 sequence is 11 residues long. V was shortened by 6 bases and J by 1 base, with 3 bases between the two germline ends. The CDR3 loop is CASRTNTEAFF. CDR3 bases: TGTGCCAGCAGGACGAACACTGAAGCTTTCTTT.

The chain links TRBV11-2 to TRBJ2-3; tentative D call: TRBD1 (5 bases). Trimming stripped 4 bases from V and 4 bases from J, with 15 bases between. The CDR3 runs 15 residues. CDR1 and CDR2 from the germline V gene are SGHAT and FQNNGV. The CDR3, as DNA: TGTGCCAGCAGCTCCTGGTGGGGCCGAGCAGATACGCAGTATTTT. It yields the protein CASSSWWGRADTQYF. Together with reference TRBV11-2 and TRBJ2-3, the CDR3 gives the full variable domain: EAGVAQSPRYKIIEKRQSVAFWCNPISGHATLYWYQQILGQGPKLLIQFQNNGVVDDSQLPKDRFSAERLKGVDSTLKIQPAKLEDSAVYLCASSSWWGRADTQYFGPGTRLTVL.

The chain recombines TRBV5-4 with TRBJ2-7, with 10 bases lining up with TRBD1. Per germline, CDR1 SGHNT and CDR2 YYREEE (reference sequence). V lost 9 bases, J lost 1 base, and 13 bases stayed unmatched. The CDR3 sequence is 16 residues long. The DNA for the CDR3 is TGTGCCACCTCCTCTCCCGGACAGGGGGTTTCCTACGAGCAGTACGTC. It is translated as CATSSPGQGVSYEQYV.

This clonotype has only a few counts. CDR3 DNA: TGTGCCAGCAGCTTGTTGGGCGGAATGGGTTTTGGCTACACCTTC. Translation: CASSLLGGMGFGYTF. The chain carries TRBV5-6 and TRBJ1-2; unclear D gene. The CDR3 extends over 15 amino acids. Germline values: CDR1 SGHDT, CDR2 YYEEEE. The V end was cut by 1 base, the J end by 7 bases, with 17 bases between.

This clonotype came up many times. The J gene is TRBJ2-5, the V gene TRBV6-6; D unresolved. The CDR3 is made up of 14 amino acids. The ends were cut back, 6 bases at V and 7 bases at J, with 18 bases in the middle. The V gene's germline CDR1 is MNHNY and CDR2 SVGAGI (reference sequence). The CDR3 here is CASRTRHVRGTQYF. CDR3 nucleotide sequence: TGTGCCAGCAGGACCCGACACGTCCGCGGGACCCAGTACTTC.

The chain combines TRBV4-3 with TRBJ2-1; D is possibly TRBD1 (5 bases). The CDR3 has 14 amino acids. Trimming pared 1 base from V and 6 bases from J, leaving 10 bases between. Germline assignment: CDR1 LGHNA and CDR2 YSLEER. The CDR3 bases are TGCGCCAGCAGCCAAGCAGCAGGGATCAATGAGCAGTTCTTC. This sequence encodes CASSQAAGINEQFF.

The chain joins TRBV7-2 to TRBJ1-3; a weak D match, TRBD1 (5 bases). Trimming left V 4 bases short and J 16 bases short, with 14 bases between. The CDR3 extends over 11 amino acids. Germline-derived CDR1 and CDR2 are SGHTA and FQGNSA. As DNA, the CDR3 is TGTGCCAGCAGCTCCGGACCGGGACTTTATTTT. Protein: CASSSGPGLYF.

This clonotype was counted at least ten times. The rearrangement links TRBV27 to TRBJ2-2; 7 nucleotides line up with TRBD2. The trim removed 5 bases at V and 5 bases at J, leaving 5 bases unmatched. Germline-derived CDR1 and CDR2 are MNHEY and SMNVEV (reference sequence). The CDR3 covers 14 residues. DNA of the CDR3: TGTGCCAGCAGTCACCGCGGGGGAACCGGGGAGCTGTTTTTT. This translates into CASSHRGGTGELFF.

The chain uses TRBV24-1 and TRBJ1-2; D is unclear. Per the germline V gene, CDR1 is KGHDR and CDR2 is SFDVKD. The CDR3 is 14 residues long. Between the trimmed V and J ends, which lost 3 bases and 8 bases, there was a span of 15 bases. The CDR3 region is CATSDPKTPDGYTF. DNA of the CDR3: TGTGCCACCAGTGATCCTAAGACACCGGACGGCTACACCTTC.

The J gene is TRBJ2-7, the V gene TRBV7-2, with D possibly TRBD1 on 6 matching bases. This CDR3 is built from 17 residues. The ends were cut back, 5 bases at V and 1 base at J, with 21 bases in the middle. CDR1 and CDR2 (germline): SGHTA, FQGNSA. The CDR3 sequence: CASSRPGAGPKSYEQYF. The CDR3 DNA follows: TGTGCCAGCAGCCGACCAGGGGCGGGCCCCAAGTCCTACGAGCAGTACTTC.

The chain is built from TRBV28 and TRBJ2-1, with D unclear. The CDR3 loop spans 13 amino acids. V gave up 6 bases and J gave up 4 bases, with 10 bases separating them. CDR1 is MDHEN, CDR2 SYDVKM, per germline. CDR3 loop: CASSPTWYNEQFF. CDR3 nucleotides: TGTGCCAGCAGCCCAACATGGTACAATGAGCAGTTCTTC.

Many counts were recorded for this clonotype. V usage is TRBV27 and J usage is TRBJ2-3; D call uncertain. Trimming removed 0 bases at V and 3 bases at J, with 4 bases between. Germline CDR1 reads MNHEY; CDR2 reads SMNVEV (reference sequence). The CDR3 is 13 amino acids. CDR3 DNA sequence: TGTGCCAGCAGTTTATCCTTGACAGATACGCAGTATTTT. It translates to CASSLSLTDTQYF.

This clonotype came up many times. V and J are TRBV11-2 and TRBJ2-4; TRBD1 matches 8 bases. This CDR3 is 14 amino acids long. Germline loops: CDR1 SGHAT, CDR2 FQNNGV. V gave up 5 bases and J gave up 6 bases; unmatched junction bases: 6. CDR3 loop: CASSEDRDRNIQYF. The CDR3 bases are TGTGCCAGCAGCGAGGACAGGGACAGAAACATTCAGTACTTC.